This is a list of T cell receptor beta chains from one sample in a study of a mutant IDH1 vaccine in newly diagnosed glioma. Which antigens these TCRs recognize remains unknown. Measured with immunoSEQ multiplex PCR; TCRdb has only the in-frame clones, and not every one. Among around 50,000 clones listed, 84% were seen once. The sequencing here drew on PBMCs, taken from a glioma patient whose treatment included an IDH1 peptide vaccine. The receptors were gathered from a woman aged 30 to 39 with glioma. Some clones in this sample may be carry-over from other donors' samples. CDR3s include the opening cysteine and the closing phenylalanine or tryptophan. D genes are given only for firm matches. Not all rows give a size; the values are once, few, many and, for expanded clones, a class.

V: TRBV19; D: -; size: few; J: TRBJ1-1; DNA: TGTGCCAGTACCACCCGGTCGGGGTTCGCTTTCTTT; CDR3: CASTTRSGFAFF
V: TRBV2; D: TRBD1; size: -; J: TRBJ1-1; DNA: TGTGCCAGCACCGAGACAGGGGGCGGAGAAGCTTTCTTT; CDR3: CASTETGGGEAFF
V: TRBV28; D: TRBD1; size: -; J: TRBJ2-7; DNA: TGTGCCAGCAGTTCAGGGGGCTCCGAGCAGTACTTC; CDR3: CASSSGGSEQYF
V: TRBV2; D: -; size: -; J: TRBJ2-5; DNA: TGTGCCAGCAGTGCCCGGAACCGTGGGGTGGGCCAAGAGACCCAGTACTTC; CDR3: CASSARNRGVGQETQYF
V: TRBV10-3; D: -; size: -; J: TRBJ2-3; DNA: TGTGCCATCAGTGAGCGGGAAAGGAGCACAGATACGCAGTATTTT; CDR3: CAISERERSTDTQYF
V: TRBV19; D: -; size: -; J: TRBJ1-5; DNA: TGTGCCAGTAGTATAGAGGGCGCGGGTACACCCCAGCATTTT; CDR3: CASSIEGAGTPQHF
V: TRBV29-1; D: -; size: -; J: TRBJ1-2; DNA: TGCAGCGTTGTCTCAACGGAGTCTAACTATGGCTACACCTTC; CDR3: CSVVSTESNYGYTF
V: TRBV29-1; D: TRBD1; size: -; J: TRBJ2-2; DNA: TGCAGCGTTGAGGGTACAGGGGGCGGCATTGGCGGGGAGCTGTTTTTT; CDR3: CSVEGTGGGIGGELFF
V: TRBV2; D: -; size: -; J: TRBJ2-7; DNA: TGTGCCAGCAAGTACTCGGGGGCCTACGAGCAGTACTTC; CDR3: CASKYSGAYEQYF
V: TRBV27; D: -; size: once; J: TRBJ1-3; DNA: TGTGCCAGCAGTTTAGGGCCCCGAAGTGCTGGAAACACCATATATTTT; CDR3: CASSLGPRSAGNTIYF
V: TRBV5-4; D: TRBD1; size: -; J: TRBJ1-1; DNA: TGTGCCAGCAGCTGCCCCTTCGGGACAGGAAATTCGAACACTGAAGCTTTCTTT; CDR3: CASSCPFGTGNSNTEAFF
V: TRBV4-1; D: -; size: -; J: TRBJ1-2; DNA: TGCGCCAGCAGCCAAGCAGGGTATGGCTACACCTTC; CDR3: CASSQAGYGYTF
V: TRBV29-1; D: -; size: -; J: TRBJ1-2; DNA: TGCAGCGTTGTGAGGACAGATATAGGCGGCTACACCTTC; CDR3: CSVVRTDIGGYTF
V: TRBV9; D: TRBD1; size: once; J: TRBJ1-3; DNA: TGTGCCAGCAGCGTAGACAGGGGGCGGAACACCATATATTTT; CDR3: CASSVDRGRNTIYF
V: TRBV19; D: -; size: -; J: TRBJ2-7; DNA: TGTGCCAGTAGGGAGGGCGGAAGCTCCTACGAGCAGTACTTC; CDR3: CASREGGSSYEQYF
V: TRBV14; D: -; size: -; J: TRBJ1-2; DNA: TGTGCCAGCAGCGTGCTACAGGATTCTGGCTACACCTTC; CDR3: CASSVLQDSGYTF
V: TRBV9; D: -; size: -; J: TRBJ2-2; DNA: TGTGCCAGCAGCGTAGAGGGGTCCTCCGCCGGGGAGCTGTTTTTT; CDR3: CASSVEGSSAGELFF
V: TRBV5-6; D: -; size: -; J: TRBJ2-7; DNA: TGTGCCAGCAGCCTCGACCGGACCTACGAGCAGTACTTC; CDR3: CASSLDRTYEQYF
V: TRBV30; D: TRBD2; size: -; J: TRBJ2-1; DNA: TGTGCCTGGACGTCGGGGGGGAATGAGCAGTTCTTC; CDR3: CAWTSGGNEQFF
V: TRBV6-5; D: TRBD2; size: -; J: TRBJ2-5; DNA: TGTGCCAGCAGTAGCGGGAGCTGGGAGACCCAGTACTTC; CDR3: CASSSGSWETQYF
V: TRBV6-4; D: TRBD1; size: -; J: TRBJ1-5; DNA: TGTGCCAGCAGTGAAGGGGGCAGGGGCAATCAGCCCCAGCATTTT; CDR3: CASSEGGRGNQPQHF
V: TRBV5-1; D: TRBD2; size: -; J: TRBJ2-3; DNA: TGCGCCAGCAGCTTGGCGGTTAGCGGGAGCACAGATACGCAGTATTTT; CDR3: CASSLAVSGSTDTQYF
V: TRBV6-5; D: -; size: -; J: TRBJ1-5; DNA: TGTGCCAGCAGCCCCAGGGTATCCCAGCCCCAGCATTTT; CDR3: CASSPRVSQPQHF
V: TRBV11-2; D: -; size: -; J: TRBJ1-1; DNA: TGTGCCAGCAGCTTAGGGGCGCCGGTCAACATGAACACTGAAGCTTTCTTT; CDR3: CASSLGAPVNMNTEAFF
V: TRBV15; D: -; size: -; J: TRBJ2-2; DNA: TGTGCCACCAGCAGAGGCGGGGAGCTGTTTTTT; CDR3: CATSRGGELFF
V: TRBV6-1; D: TRBD2; size: -; J: TRBJ2-5; DNA: TGTGCCAGCAGTGCCCGCCAGGGACTAGTGGAAGGAGAGACCCAGTACTTC; CDR3: CASSARQGLVEGETQYF
V: TRBV10-2; D: TRBD1; size: -; J: TRBJ2-7; DNA: TGCGCCAGCAGTGTACAGGGGGCCTACGAGCAGTACTTC; CDR3: CASSVQGAYEQYF
V: TRBV5-5; D: TRBD1; size: -; J: TRBJ1-2; DNA: TGTGCCAGCAGCTTGGTTGGGTTGCAGGGGGGAGCTGGCTACACCTTC; CDR3: CASSLVGLQGGAGYTF
V: TRBV11-3; D: TRBD1; size: once; J: TRBJ2-3; DNA: TGTGCCAGCAGCTTTATAAGGGGGACAGGGGATCCAGATACGCAGTATTTT; CDR3: CASSFIRGTGDPDTQYF
V: TRBV4-2; D: TRBD2; size: once; J: TRBJ2-1; DNA: TGTGCCAGCACCTTAGGACTAGCGGCATACAATGAGCAGTTCTTC; CDR3: CASTLGLAAYNEQFF
V: TRBV27; D: TRBD2; size: once; J: TRBJ2-7; DNA: TGTGCCAGCAGTTGGGCTAGCGGCTACGAGCAGTACTTC; CDR3: CASSWASGYEQYF
V: TRBV11-2; D: TRBD2; size: once; J: TRBJ2-1; DNA: TGTGCCAGCAGCTTTGCGGGAGGGCCAAGGAATGAGCAGTTCTTC; CDR3: CASSFAGGPRNEQFF
V: TRBV11-3; D: -; size: -; J: TRBJ1-1; DNA: TGTGCCAGCAGCTTAGAAGGAGGCCCCACTGAAGCTTTCTTT; CDR3: CASSLEGGPTEAFF
V: TRBV2; D: -; size: -; J: TRBJ1-5; DNA: TGTGCCAGCGGAGGACAGCTCAATCAGCCCCAGCATTTT; CDR3: CASGGQLNQPQHF
V: TRBV30; D: TRBD1; size: -; J: TRBJ1-5; DNA: TGTGCCTGGAGTGTATTCTTCCCAGGGGGCGGCAATCAGCCCCAGCATTTT; CDR3: CAWSVFFPGGGNQPQHF
V: TRBV13; D: TRBD1; size: -; J: TRBJ1-2; DNA: TGTGCCAGCAGCCGACAGGGGGCAGGCTATGGCTACACCTTC; CDR3: CASSRQGAGYGYTF
V: TRBV19; D: -; size: -; J: TRBJ2-1; DNA: TGTGCCAGTAGTATAGTAAGGGGACGGGAGCAGTTCTTC; CDR3: CASSIVRGREQFF
V: TRBV5-6; D: TRBD1; size: once; J: TRBJ1-1; DNA: TGTGCCAGCAGTTTACAGGGGACCAAAGGAATCGGCACTGAAGCTTTCTTT; CDR3: CASSLQGTKGIGTEAFF
V: TRBV7-3; D: -; size: -; J: TRBJ1-1; DNA: TGTGCCAGCAGCTTACGGCCCGCCGACACTGAAGCTTTCTTT; CDR3: CASSLRPADTEAFF
V: TRBV9; D: -; size: few; J: TRBJ2-1; DNA: TGTGCCAGCAGCCCAGGTGCAGTTTCCTACAATGAGCAGTTCTTC; CDR3: CASSPGAVSYNEQFF
V: TRBV4-2; D: -; size: -; J: TRBJ2-3; DNA: TGTGCCAGCAGCCAAGTCGGTAGCACAGATACGCAGTATTTT; CDR3: CASSQVGSTDTQYF
V: TRBV6-5; D: -; size: -; J: TRBJ1-4; DNA: TGTGCCAGCAGTTACGGAAGTAATGAAAAACTGTTTTTT; CDR3: CASSYGSNEKLFF
V: TRBV5-6; D: TRBD1; size: -; J: TRBJ1-5; DNA: TGTGCCAGCGGAACAGGGGGCTTTAATCAGCCCCAGCATTTT; CDR3: CASGTGGFNQPQHF
V: TRBV19; D: TRBD2; size: few; J: TRBJ2-1; DNA: TGTGCCAGTAACCCTTCTAGCGGGCCCTACAATGAGCAGTTCTTC; CDR3: CASNPSSGPYNEQFF